The rows below give T cell receptor beta chains drawn from one sample of a study of T cells in Graves' hyperthyroidism and ophthalmopathy. TCRdb re-called the multiplex PCR reads with MiXCR, one entry per CDR3 protein. The table has some 200,000 distinct CDR3 sequences, less than 20% seen once; the top ten hold roughly 55%. The sample consisted of blood. The receptors derive from a woman aged 50 to 60 with Graves' hyperthyroidism. Each CDR3 is given with its conserved first and last residue. A D gene is named only where the DNA matches it firmly. Size values are once, few and many counts, or a class for expanded clones, and some rows have none.

>TRBJ2-2|TRBD1|few|TRBV12-3/TRBV12-4
TGTGCCAGCAGGCTTCAGGGGGCCGGGGAGCTGTTTTTT
CASRLQGAGELFF
>TRBJ2-7|NA|many|TRBV2
TGTGCCAGCGAGCGGGACAGACGGAGCTCCTACGAGCAGTACTTC
CASERDRRSSYEQYF
>TRBJ1-6|NA|few|TRBV14
TGTGCCAGCCGACGGGCGCACAATTCACCCCTCCACTTT
CASRRAHNSPLHF
>TRBJ2-7|TRBD2|few|TRBV19
TGTGCCAGTAGTATATATAGCGGGAGCTCTTCATACGAGCAGTACTTC
CASSIYSGSSSYEQYF
>TRBJ2-2|NA|few|TRBV5-6
TGTGCCAGCAGCTTGGTCCGAAGGGCGGGCTCCGGGGAGCTGTTTTTT
CASSLVRRAGSGELFF
>TRBJ1-1|TRBD1|many|TRBV4-2
TGTGCCAGCAGCCAAGATCTGGGACAGTACACTGAAGCTTTCTTT
CASSQDLGQYTEAFF
>TRBJ2-6|TRBD1|few|TRBV19
TGTGCCAGTAAGGAACAGGGGAGCTCTGGGGCCAACGTCCTGACTTTC
CASKEQGSSGANVLTF
>TRBJ1-5|TRBD1|many|TRBV29-1
TGCAGCGTTGGACAGGGGCGAGACCAGCCCCAGCATTTT
CSVGQGRDQPQHF
>TRBJ2-2|NA|NA|TRBV9
TGTGCCAGCAGCGTAGGGCCGAACACCGGGGAGCTGTTTTTT
CASSVGPNTGELFF
>TRBJ1-2|NA|many|TRBV2
TGTGCCAGCAGTGAATTCCCCGGTGAAAGGGCTTTTTACGATGGCTACACCTTC
CASSEFPGERAFYDGYTF
>TRBJ1-1|NA|many|TRBV28
TGTGCCAGCAGCCCGACTGAGATCAAAGCTTTCTTT
CASSPTEIKAFF
>TRBJ1-1|NA|many|TRBV5-1
TGCGCCCTAACCGAGACCCAGACAGGGAACACTGAAGCTTTCTTT
CALTETQTGNTEAFF
>TRBJ1-1|NA|NA|TRBV27
TGTGCCAGCAGTCACCAACAGAGTTGGGAAGCTTTCTTT
CASSHQQSWEAFF
>TRBJ2-5|NA|many|TRBV19
TGTGCCAGTAGTGAGGGAGAGACCCAGTACTTC
CASSEGETQYF
>TRBJ1-1|TRBD1|NA|TRBV3-1
TGTGCCAGCAGCCTAGGGACAGGGTTTGCTGAAGCTTTCTTT
CASSLGTGFAEAFF
>TRBJ1-6|TRBD1|NA|TRBV9
TGTGCCAGCAGCGTAGAGGACAGGGCAAATTCACCCCTCCACTTT
CASSVEDRANSPLHF
>TRBJ1-1|NA|many|TRBV10-3
TGTGCCATCAGTGAGAGGAACACTGAAGCTTTCTTT
CAISERNTEAFF
>TRBJ2-7|TRBD2|NA|TRBV20-1
TGCAGTGCTATCACAACTAGCGAGACATATAGGGGGCAGTACTTC
CSAITTSETYRGQYF
>TRBJ2-1|TRBD2|NA|TRBV4-1
TGCGCCAGCAGCCTGGGACTAGCGGAAGGCAATGAGCAGTTCTTC
CASSLGLAEGNEQFF
>TRBJ2-1|NA|NA|TRBV20-1
TGCAGTGCTAGAGCCCCCTGGGCCCACAATGAGCAGTTCTTC
CSARAPWAHNEQFF
>TRBJ1-2|NA|many|TRBV20-1
TGCAGTGCCTCGGGGGAAGGCTACACCTTC
CSASGEGYTF
>TRBJ2-1|NA|many|TRBV6-1
TGTGCCATCAGGGGCTCCTACAATGAGCAGTTCTTC
CAIRGSYNEQFF
>TRBJ2-1|NA|many|TRBV11-3
TGTGCCAGCAGCCCAGGGGGGGGCGGGAACCATGAGCAGTTCTTC
CASSPGGGGNHEQFF
>TRBJ2-3|NA|NA|TRBV30
TGTGCCTGGATCCTAGCCGGGCTTGGGACGCAGTATTTT
CAWILAGLGTQYF
>TRBJ1-2|TRBD1|few|TRBV12-3/TRBV12-4
TGTGCCAGCAGCCCCGGGACAGGGGGTGACGACTATGGCTACACCTTC
CASSPGTGGDDYGYTF
>TRBJ1-2|NA|many|TRBV6-1
TGTGCCAGCAGTGAATCAGGAGCGGGACTCTATGGCTACACCTTC
CASSESGAGLYGYTF
>TRBJ2-7|NA|many|TRBV5-1
TGCGCCAGCAGTTATGGTGGACAGATCGGGGAGCAGTACTTC
CASSYGGQIGEQYF
>TRBJ1-3|NA|NA|TRBV30
TGTGCCTGGAGTACTTGGGGGGCCTCTGGAAACACCATATATTTT
CAWSTWGASGNTIYF
>TRBJ2-7|TRBD2|many|TRBV11-2
TGTGCCAGCAGCCTGGGGGGCGGGAGGGGGTACGAGCAGTACTTC
CASSLGGGRGYEQYF
>TRBJ1-6|TRBD1|once|TRBV9
TGTGCCAGCAGCTCAGAGGGGACAGGGGATTCACCCCTCCACTTT
CASSSEGTGDSPLHF
>TRBJ2-7|NA|many|TRBV28
TGTGCCAGCAGCCTAAGGCCCGGGGCAATCACCTACGAGCAGTACTTC
CASSLRPGAITYEQYF
>TRBJ2-1|TRBD2|NA|TRBV9
TGTGCCAGCAGCGTAGCCGGGACTAGCGGGAGGAGTCCCTACAATGAGCAGTTCTTC
CASSVAGTSGRSPYNEQFF
>TRBJ1-5|NA|many|TRBV20-1
TGCAGTGCTATGATATACCAGGCCGATCAGCCCCAGCATTTT
CSAMIYQADQPQHF
>TRBJ2-3|TRBD2|NA|TRBV19
TGTGCCAGTAGTATCCTGGCGGGAGGGGATACGCAGTATTTT
CASSILAGGDTQYF